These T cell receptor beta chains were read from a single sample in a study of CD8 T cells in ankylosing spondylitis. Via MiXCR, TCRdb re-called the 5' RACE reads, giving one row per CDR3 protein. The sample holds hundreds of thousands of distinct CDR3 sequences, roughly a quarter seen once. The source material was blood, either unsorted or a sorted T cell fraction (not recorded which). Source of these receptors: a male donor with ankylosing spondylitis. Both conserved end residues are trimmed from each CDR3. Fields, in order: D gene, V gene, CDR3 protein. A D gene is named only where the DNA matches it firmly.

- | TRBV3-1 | ASSHRTLPGTQY
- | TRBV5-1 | ASSFDRRGSIQY
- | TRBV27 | ASSLRLVGLETQY
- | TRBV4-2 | ASSQEWRSSGANVLT
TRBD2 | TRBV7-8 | ASSLRTSGSETQY
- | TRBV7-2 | ASSLVSASYNEQF
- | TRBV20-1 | SARWSSTDEQY
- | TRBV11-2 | ASRGDFSTDTQY
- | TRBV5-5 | ASNPGGTDTQY
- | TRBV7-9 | ASSLREHEQF
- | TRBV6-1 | ASREGLSSGANVLT
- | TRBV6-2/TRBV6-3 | ASRSGQNTGELF
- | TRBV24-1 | ATSVSGLNYGYT
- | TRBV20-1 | SAPLAGNTDTQY
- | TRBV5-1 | ASSLTTGSYGYT
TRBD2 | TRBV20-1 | SARGVSGTSTDTQY
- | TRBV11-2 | ASQQDYSYNEQF
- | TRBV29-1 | SVEKSGPTGAF
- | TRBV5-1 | ASSLGTVGGRGHNEQF
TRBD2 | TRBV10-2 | ASNNGLAGDTQY
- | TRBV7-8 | ASSPVGGNQPQH
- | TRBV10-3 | AISESGTVSYEQY
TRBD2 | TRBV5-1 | ASSPPGGLSDTQY
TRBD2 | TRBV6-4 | ASSGTSGSNEQF
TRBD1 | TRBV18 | ASSPPKDRGQPQH
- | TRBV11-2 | ASSLDPNREAF
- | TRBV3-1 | ASSQVGDYQNTGELF
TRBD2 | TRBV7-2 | ASSERGLAGSNEQF